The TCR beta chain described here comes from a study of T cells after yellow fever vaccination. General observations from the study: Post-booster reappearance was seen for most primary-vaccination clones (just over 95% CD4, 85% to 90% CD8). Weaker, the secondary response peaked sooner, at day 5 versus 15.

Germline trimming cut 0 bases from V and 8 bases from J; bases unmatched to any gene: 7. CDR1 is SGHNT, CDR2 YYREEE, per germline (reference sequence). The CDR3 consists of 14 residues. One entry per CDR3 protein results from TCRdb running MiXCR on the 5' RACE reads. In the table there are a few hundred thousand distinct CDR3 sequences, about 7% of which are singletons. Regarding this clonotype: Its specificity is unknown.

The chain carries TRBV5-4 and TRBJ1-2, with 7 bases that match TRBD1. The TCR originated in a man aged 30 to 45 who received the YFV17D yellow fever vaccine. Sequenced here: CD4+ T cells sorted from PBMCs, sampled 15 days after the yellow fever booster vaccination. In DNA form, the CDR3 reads TGTGCCAGCAGCTTGGCCATAAGGGGGCAAGGCTACACCTTC. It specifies CASSLAIRGQGYTF.